Following are 3 T cell receptor beta chains from one sample sequenced in a study of T cells in Graves' hyperthyroidism and ophthalmopathy. Amplified TCR beta CDR3 regions came from RNA transcripts. Primed by the HTBI set, a first-round RT-PCR was run on the TCR CDR3. TCRdb passed the multiplex PCR reads through MiXCR, listing each CDR3 protein once. The repertoire consists of approximately 640,000 distinct CDR3 sequences, with 15% to 20% occurring once and the leading ten covering approximately 3.8%. What was sequenced was blood. The receptors stem from a woman aged 25-40 years with Graves' hyperthyroidism.

The chain uses TRBV19 and TRBJ1-5; no reliable D call. CDR1 and CDR2 from the germline V gene are LNHDA and SQIVND (reference sequence). The V and J ends lost 2 bases and 3 bases respectively, with 17 bases between them. The CDR3 totals 17 residues. The CDR3 loop reads CASSISSLRTLNQPQHF. CDR3 sequence (DNA): TGTGCCAGTAGTATATCCTCGTTAAGGACTCTCAATCAGCCCCAGCATTTT.

This clonotype was counted a few times. The V gene is TRBV12-3 or TRBV12-4, the J gene TRBJ1-6, with TRBD1 matching 10 bases. Trimming took 8 bases from V and 10 from J; bases not matched to a gene: 5. This CDR3 has 13 amino acids. Here the CDR3 reads CASGQTGGSPLHF. The CDR3, as DNA: TGTGCCAGCGGGCAGACAGGGGGCTCACCCCTCCACTTT.

This rearrangement joins TRBV10-3 to TRBJ1-2; possible D gene TRBD1, 6 bases. The germline V and J ends were trimmed by 3 bases and 8 bases, with 16 bases remaining between them. The germline CDR1 and CDR2 sequences are ENHRY and SYGVKD. There are 14 residues in the CDR3. This chain's CDR3 is CAISDTGTREGYTF. CDR3 DNA sequence: TGTGCCATCAGTGACACCGGGACAAGGGAAGGCTACACCTTC.